This T cell receptor (beta chain) was sequenced during a study of T-cell memory formation after mild COVID-19. Study-wide points: The study detected some responding clones in pre-infection memory, suggesting cross-reactive memory joined. The authors left the SARS-CoV-2 specificity of second-wave clones peaking on day 37 unconfirmed.

TCRalpha and TCRbeta libraries used 5'RACE with constant-segment primers and UMIs. TCRdb reprocessed the 5' RACE reads via MiXCR and lists one record per CDR3 protein. This repertoire shows 530,000 or so distinct CDR3 sequences, 15% to 20% found once; its top ten account for roughly 7.8%. CDR3 length: 13 amino acids. Looked up from germline, CDR1 is ENHRY and CDR2 is SYGVKD. Between the trimmed V and J ends, which lost 9 bases and 2 bases, there was a span of 11 bases. Concerning this clonotype: Its target is not known.

The rearrangement links TRBV10-3 to TRBJ1-3, with no clear D. The TCR comes from an adult woman who had mild COVID-19 (a few samples of this study predate the infection). Cell type and time point are not known. Sample: PBMCs or a T cell subset sorted from them (not recorded which). CDR3 region: CAITTQAGNTIYF. Written as DNA, the CDR3 is TGTGCCATTACAACCCAAGCTGGAAACACCATATATTTT.